The 32 T cell receptor beta chains below come from one sample, sequenced in a study of blood T cell repertoires in COVID-19. Here immunoSEQ multiplex PCR was the method, and the copy in TCRdb shows in-frame clones only, minus some. Here the sample spans about 60,000 clones, 70% to 80% being singletons. Material: peripheral blood. Every receptor here comes from a woman at least 80 years old with acute or convalescent COVID-19.

The J gene is TRBJ2-7, the V gene TRBV28, with TRBD2 identical over 7 bases. Germline V lookup: CDR1 MDHEN, CDR2 SYDVKM. The CDR3 extends over 15 amino acids. V lost 3 bases to trimming and J lost 1 base; unmatched junction nucleotides: 6. The CDR3 DNA reads as TGTGCCAGCAGTTTGGGGGGGAGTAGATCCTACGAGCAGTACTTC. Protein sequence: CASSLGGSRSYEQYF.

This clone was counted a few times. The rearrangement links TRBV7-3 to TRBJ1-6, with unresolved D. Germline assignment: CDR1 SGHTA and CDR2 FQGTGA. V was shortened by 2 bases and J by 8 bases, with 7 bases between the two germline ends. The CDR3 is made up of 13 amino acids. The CDR3 coding sequence is TGTGCCAGCAGCTTAGAGCAGGATTCACCCCTCCACTTT. Its protein product is CASSLEQDSPLHF.

The J gene is TRBJ2-7, the V gene TRBV5-4; 11 bases line up with TRBD2. V gave up 4 bases and J gave up 2 bases; unmatched junction bases: 2. The CDR3 is made up of 14 amino acids. Germline values: CDR1 SGHNT, CDR2 YYREEE (reference sequence). The DNA of the CDR3 is TGTGCCAGCAGCGGGACTAGCGGAACCTACGAGCAGTACTTC. Translation: CASSGTSGTYEQYF.

Only one count was recorded for this clone. V is TRBV6-5 and J is TRBJ1-1, with D tentatively TRBD1 (5 bases). The ends were cut back, 0 bases at V and 8 bases at J, with 16 bases in the middle. In germline, CDR1 is MNHEY, CDR2 SVGAGI. The CDR3 runs 15 residues. DNA for the CDR3: TGTGCCAGCAGTTACTCGGCAGGGTGGGGCCGGGAAGCTTTCTTT. It translates to CASSYSAGWGREAFF.

This sequence joins TRBV11-2 and TRBJ2-3; tentative D call: TRBD1 (6 bases). V lost 6 bases to trimming and J lost 2 bases, with 12 bases between them. The germline CDR1 and CDR2 sequences are SGHAT and FQNNGV. This CDR3 region has 14 residues. CDR3 in DNA: TGTGCCAGCAGGTTTACAGGGTCCACAGATACGCAGTATTTT. This gives the protein CASRFTGSTDTQYF.

This chain links TRBV5-1 with TRBJ1-5, with unresolved D. Per germline, CDR1 SGHRS and CDR2 YFSETQ. V lost 0 bases, J lost 7 bases, and 11 bases lay in between. The CDR3 loop spans 14 amino acids. For the CDR3, the DNA is TGCGCCAGCAGCTTGGACAGCCCTACCCAGCCCCAGCATTTT. Encoded protein: CASSLDSPTQPQHF.

The V call is TRBV11-3, the J call TRBJ2-1, with 9 nucleotides matching TRBD2. Germline V lookup: CDR1 SGHNT, CDR2 YENEEA. CDR3 size: 15 residues. Trimming cost V 0 bases and J 10 bases; bases outside gene matches: 7. CDR3 DNA sequence: TGTGCCAGCAGCTTAGAGGCGGGAGGGCCAAGAGAGCAGTTCTTC. It yields the protein CASSLEAGGPREQFF.

V usage is TRBV6-2 or TRBV6-3 and J usage is TRBJ2-1; unclear D gene. The germline V gene has CDR1 MNHEY and CDR2 SVGEGT. Trimming took 6 bases from V and 4 from J, leaving 7 bases between them. This CDR3 has 12 residues. In DNA, the CDR3 is TGTGCCAGCAGCCTCAATTACAATGAGCAGTTCTTC. Translation gives CASSLNYNEQFF.

V and J are TRBV11-2 and TRBJ2-1; 14 nucleotides agree with TRBD2. V dropped 1 base and J dropped 9; count of bases not matched to a gene: 2. The germline gives CDR1 SGHAT, CDR2 FQNNGV. The CDR3 has 15 amino acids. CDR3 nucleotides: TGTGCCAGCAGCTTAGGACTAGCGGGAGGGTTTGAGCAGTTCTTC. Protein sequence: CASSLGLAGGFEQFF.

This clone turned up a few times. This chain uses TRBV19 with TRBJ1-3, with 9 nucleotides matching TRBD1. The CDR3 runs to 15 residues. The junction had 4 bases not matched to a gene; V was cut back by 4 bases and J by 3 bases. The V gene's germline CDR1 is LNHDA and CDR2 SQIVND (reference sequence). The CDR3, as DNA: TGTGCCAGTAGTACGGGACAGGGTGGTGGAAACACCATATATTTT. Amino acids: CASSTGQGGGNTIYF.

The rearrangement uses TRBV9 and TRBJ2-7, with 8 bases aligning to TRBD2. V was pared by 4 bases and J by 0 bases, with 6 bases of the junction left unmatched. The CDR3 sequence is 15 residues long. Germline assignment: CDR1 SGDLS and CDR2 YYNGEE. The CDR3 loop reads CASSQGSGGSYEQYF. The DNA of the CDR3 is TGTGCCAGCAGCCAAGGAAGCGGGGGCTCCTACGAGCAGTACTTC.

The chain recombines TRBV10-1 with TRBJ2-7; D is ambiguous. The V gene lost 2 bases and the J gene lost 3 bases, with 11 bases spanning the gap. Germline assignment: CDR1 WNHNN and CDR2 SYGVQD (reference sequence). The CDR3 covers 14 residues. The CDR3 DNA reads as TGCGCCAGCAGTGAGGGAGCTGTCGGCTACGAGCAGTACTTC. Translated: CASSEGAVGYEQYF.

The chain employs TRBV7-8 and TRBJ1-4; no clear D gene. V lost 4 bases, J lost 0 bases, and 9 bases lay in between. Per the germline V gene, CDR1 is SGHVS and CDR2 is FQNEAQ. The CDR3 has 15 residues. The CDR3 coding sequence is TGTGCCAGCAGCTCAATTGTTGCAACTAATGAAAAACTGTTTTTT. Its translation: CASSSIVATNEKLFF.

The V and J genes are TRBV7-9 and TRBJ2-7, with 10 nucleotides matching TRBD2. CDR3 length equals 16 residues. Trimming at V came to 5 bases and at J to 0 bases, leaving 7 bases not matched to a gene. Germline V lookup: CDR1 SEHNR, CDR2 FQNEAQ (reference sequence). In nucleotides, the CDR3 is TGTGCCAGCAGCGACACTAGCGGGGCCCTCTCCTACGAGCAGTACTTC. Its protein product is CASSDTSGALSYEQYF.

The rearrangement uses TRBV28 and TRBJ1-6, with a weak D call TRBD1 (6 bases). The CDR3 contains 14 residues. The V gene's germline CDR1 is MDHEN and CDR2 SYDVKM. The V gene lost 6 bases and the J gene lost 7 bases, with 13 bases spanning the gap. This chain's CDR3 is CASRAGGQNSPLHF. The CDR3 DNA sequence: TGTGCCAGCAGGGCCGGGGGGCAGAATTCACCCCTCCACTTT.

Here the CDR3 DNA reads TGTGCCAGCAGCCCGGACAGGAAGTTCTCTGGAAACACCATATATTTT. It is translated as CASSPDRKFSGNTIYF. This chain links TRBV7-9 with TRBJ1-3; 7 bases map to TRBD1. J gave up 0 bases and V 5 bases, and 7 bases lay outside the gene matches. The CDR3 length is 16 residues. Germline CDR1 and CDR2: SEHNR and FQNEAQ (reference sequence).

The rearrangement links TRBV25-1 to TRBJ2-1, with D hard to call. The CDR3 consists of 15 residues. Germline values: CDR1 MGHDK, CDR2 SYGVNS. V was pared by 7 bases and J by 8 bases, with 21 bases between. The CDR3 loop is CASTSPARGYHEQFF. As DNA, the CDR3 is TGTGCCAGCACCTCCCCCGCAAGAGGTTACCATGAGCAGTTCTTC.

The chain carries TRBV19 and TRBJ1-2; D is unresolved. Trimming shortened V by 7 bases and J by 4 bases, and 16 bases separated the two germline ends. This CDR3 spans 14 amino acids. Looked up from germline, CDR1 is LNHDA and CDR2 is SQIVND (reference sequence). The chain's CDR3 is CASTPAGRSYGYTF. In DNA, the CDR3 is TGTGCCAGTACCCCCGCTGGGAGATCCTATGGCTACACCTTC. Filled out from reference TRBV19 and TRBJ1-2, the complete variable domain reads DGGITQSPKYLFRKEGQNVTLSCEQNLNHDAMYWYRQDPGQGLRLIYYSQIVNDFQKGDIAEGYSVSREKKESFPLTVTSAQKNPTAFYLCASTPAGRSYGYTFGSGTRLTVV.

The V call is TRBV11-3, the J call TRBJ2-2; D perhaps matches TRBD1 (5 bases). Deletions cut 5 bases from V and 4 bases from J, with 14 bases between. Germline V gene lookup returns CDR1 SGHNT and CDR2 YENEEA. This CDR3 comprises 15 residues. DNA for the CDR3: TGTGCCAGCAGCGCCCATGGTCAGGGCACCGGGGAGCTGTTTTTT. This translates into CASSAHGQGTGELFF.

The chain is built from TRBV10-2 and TRBJ2-3; 9 bases fit TRBD2. The germline V gene encodes CDR1 WSHSY and CDR2 SAAADI. V was clipped by 8 bases and J by 2 bases; unmatched bases: 8. The CDR3 totals 15 residues. CDR3 nucleotides: TGCGCCAGCCTAGGTGGCGGGAGGGCCACAGATACGCAGTATTTT. It translates to CASLGGGRATDTQYF.

The sample holds one count of this clone. The chain recombines TRBV28 with TRBJ2-3; 9 bases are shared with TRBD2. The V gene end was trimmed by 6 bases and the J gene end by 0 bases; junction bases not matched to a gene: 7. The CDR3 extends over 16 amino acids. Germline V CDR1 and CDR2: MDHEN, SYDVKM. CDR3 protein: CASRRWLAGSTDTQYF. The CDR3, as DNA: TGTGCCAGCAGGCGATGGCTAGCGGGGAGCACAGATACGCAGTATTTT. The full variable domain, completed using reference TRBV28 and TRBJ2-3, is DVKVTQSSRYLVKRTGEKVFLECVQDMDHENMFWYRQDPGLGLRLIYFSYDVKMKEKGDIPEGYSVSREKKERFSLILESASTNQTSMYLCASRRWLAGSTDTQYFGPGTRLTVL.

The CDR3 DNA reads TGTGCCAGCAGCTTGCGCCTAGCGGGCTCCTACAATGAGCAGTTCTTC. This translates into CASSLRLAGSYNEQFF. This chain uses TRBV5-6 with TRBJ2-1, with 8 nucleotides matching TRBD2. The V segment lost 1 base and the J segment 0 bases; nucleotides outside the gene matches: 3. The CDR3 has 16 amino acids. Germline V gene lookup returns CDR1 SGHDT and CDR2 YYEEEE.

This sequence joins TRBV9 and TRBJ2-3, with D perhaps matching TRBD1 (6 bases). This CDR3 is built from 16 residues. Trimming shortened V by 4 bases and J by 6 bases, and 21 bases separated the two germline ends. CDR1 is SGDLS, CDR2 YYNGEE, per germline. The CDR3 coding sequence is TGTGCCAGCAGCTCCAGAACCGGTCTCCAGGGGGATACGCAGTATTTT. It yields the protein CASSSRTGLQGDTQYF.

V is TRBV6-2 or TRBV6-3 and J is TRBJ2-5; 8 nucleotides match TRBD1. The CDR3 runs 13 residues. Germline CDR1 and CDR2: MNHEY and SVGEGT. The ends lost 6 bases at V and 7 bases at J; junction bases unmatched: 7. CDR3 residues: CASSWDRPRTQYF. CDR3 nucleotides: TGTGCCAGCAGCTGGGACAGGCCCAGGACCCAGTACTTC.

The V gene is TRBV7-8, the J gene TRBJ2-5; TRBD2 matches at 8 bases. The length of the CDR3 is 14 residues. The J segment lost 3 bases and the V segment lost 5 bases, leaving 5 bases of the junction unmatched. Germline V gene sequence: CDR1 SGHVS, CDR2 FQNEAQ. This CDR3 is CASSPLRGEETQYF. DNA of the CDR3: TGTGCCAGCAGCCCCCTGCGGGGGGAAGAGACCCAGTACTTC.

This chain links TRBV5-4 with TRBJ1-6; D is possibly TRBD1 (5 bases). V was cut by 5 bases and J by 10 bases, with 13 bases left in between. Germline-derived CDR1 and CDR2 are SGHNT and YYREEE (reference sequence). The CDR3 consists of 13 residues. The CDR3 is CASRRQGVSPLHF. CDR3 coding DNA: TGTGCCAGCAGGAGACAAGGGGTCTCACCCCTCCACTTT.

The chain uses TRBV10-3 and TRBJ2-7; 14 nucleotides line up with TRBD2. From germline, CDR1 is ENHRY and CDR2 SYGVKD. After removal of 4 bases from V and 2 bases from J, the junction contained 10 bases not matched to a gene. There are 18 residues in the CDR3. CDR3 residues: CAISAFGTSGSLTYEQYF. The CDR3 nucleotides are TGTGCCATCAGTGCATTCGGGACTAGCGGGAGTCTCACCTACGAGCAGTACTTC.

V and J are TRBV7-2 and TRBJ2-7, with D hard to call. Germline V gene lookup returns CDR1 SGHTA and CDR2 FQGNSA. The CDR3 sequence is 13 residues long. Between the trimmed V and J ends, which lost 0 bases and 1 base, there was a span of 4 bases. In DNA, the CDR3 is TGTGCCAGCAGCTTAGCCCGGTCCTACGAGCAGTACTTC. Protein sequence: CASSLARSYEQYF. Looking up the rest from reference TRBV7-2 and TRBJ2-7 gives the full variable domain: GAGVSQSPSNKVTEKGKDVELRCDPISGHTALYWYRQSLGQGLEFLIYFQGNSAPDKSGLPSDRFSAERTGGSVSTLTIQRTQQEDSAVYLCASSLARSYEQYFGPGTRLTVT.

CDR3 in DNA: TGTGCCAGCAGTTCCCAGACAGGGGTAGGAACTGAAGCTTTCTTT. Its translation: CASSSQTGVGTEAFF. V usage is TRBV28 and J usage is TRBJ1-1; 8 nucleotides align to TRBD1. The V segment lost 4 bases and the J segment 5 bases; nucleotides outside the gene matches: 9. This CDR3 comprises 15 residues. Germline assignment: CDR1 MDHEN and CDR2 SYDVKM.

This clone was recorded a few times. The V and J genes are TRBV28 and TRBJ2-7; D unclear. The CDR3 runs to 14 residues. The germline V gene encodes CDR1 MDHEN and CDR2 SYDVKM. V was cut by 4 bases and J by 0 bases, with 10 bases left in between. The CDR3: CASSSRSRSYEQYF. The CDR3, as DNA: TGTGCCAGCAGTTCCCGGTCCCGCTCCTACGAGCAGTACTTC.

The chain has TRBV5-8 and TRBJ2-5; possibly TRBD2 for D (6 bases). Trimming removed 1 base from V and 2 bases from J, with 9 bases in between. CDR1 is SGHTS, CDR2 YDEGEE, per germline. This CDR3 contains 14 residues. For the CDR3, the DNA is TGTGCCAGCAGCTTGTTCGGGACTCAAGAGACCCAGTACTTC. Amino acid sequence: CASSLFGTQETQYF.

This chain links TRBV12-3 or TRBV12-4 with TRBJ2-7; D might be TRBD1 (6 bases). Trimming shortened V by 1 base and J by 11 bases, and 15 bases separated the two germline ends. The CDR3 loop spans 13 amino acids. The CDR3 region has the DNA TGTGCCAGCAGTTTAGGCATGGGGGCAGGAGAGTACTTC. It translates to CASSLGMGAGEYF.